This TCR beta chain appears in the sequencing data of a study of graft-versus-host responses after intestinal transplantation. Background on the study: Among the recipients, transplants were multivisceral, liver-intestinal, or isolated intestinal.

As regards this clone: Antigen unknown.

Measured with immunoSEQ multiplex PCR; TCRdb has only the in-frame clones, and not every one. The sample gives 15,000 to 20,000 clones, 80% to 90% of which show up once; around 6.1% is in the top ten. Germline loops: CDR1 WSHSY, CDR2 SAAADI. J was trimmed by 1 base and V by 7 bases; bases with no gene match: 7. The CDR3 is made up of 17 amino acids. Study observations and caveats: Peak levels of circulating GvH clones tracked with early post-transplant HvG declines. GvH clones detected in recipient marrow included some appearing first in ileum or blood.

Sequencing used bone marrow, obtained approximately 120 days after intestinal transplantation. The chain joins TRBV10-2 to TRBJ2-6; TRBD1 matches 10 bases. This clonotype was sampled from a human patient who received an intestinal transplant, so some T cells may come from the graft donor. The CDR3 reads CASMRDRGFSGANVLTF. CDR3 DNA: TGCGCCAGCATGAGGGACAGGGGCTTTTCTGGGGCCAACGTCCTGACTTTC.